The 28 T cell receptor beta chains given below trace back to one sample, sequenced in a study of persistence of HIV-infected CD4 T cells. Cells were stimulated nonspecifically with anti-CD3/anti-CD28 magnetic beads. Sorting selected CD4+ T cells upregulating both CD40 ligand and CD69. The libraries were made with immunoSEQ version 4 in survey mode. Using immunoSEQ multiplex PCR, the repertoire was profiled, and TCRdb retains in-frame clones only, with some absent. The sample holds tens of thousands of clones, approximately 90% seen once. The antigens for these receptors are not known. The sample here was CD4+ T cells sorted from PBMCs after 18-hour stimulation, taken from a patient who received antiretroviral therapy. Receptors originate from an adult man with HIV who was CMV-seropositive.

The genes are TRBV7-3 and TRBJ1-2; D remains ambiguous. The CDR3 consists of 13 residues. The germline V gene encodes CDR1 SGHTA and CDR2 FQGTGA. Trimming took off 2 bases at V and 6 bases at J, with 10 bases between the two ends. The chain's CDR3 is CASSLYAGDGYTF. CDR3 DNA sequence: TGTGCCAGCAGCTTATACGCTGGGGATGGCTACACCTTC.

This rearrangement joins TRBV6-5 to TRBJ2-2; tentative D call: TRBD2 (5 bases). Trimming took 7 bases from V and 4 from J, leaving 13 bases between them. CDR1 is MNHEY, CDR2 SVGAGI, per germline. The CDR3 extends over 14 amino acids. The CDR3 DNA reads TGTGCCAGCAACCCACTAGTGGGCACCGGGGAGCTGTTTTTT. Translating it yields CASNPLVGTGELFF.

The rearrangement joins TRBV28 to TRBJ1-6, with D possibly being TRBD1 (6 bases). Germline CDR1 reads MDHEN; CDR2 reads SYDVKM. V lost 5 bases to trimming and J lost 10 bases, with 6 bases between them. This CDR3 comprises 11 residues. Written as DNA, the CDR3 is TGTGCCAGCAGTGGGGGCTCACCCCTCCACTTT. The encoded protein is CASSGGSPLHF.

CDR3 loop: CASSLVQGNNEQFF. In DNA form, the CDR3 reads TGCGCCAGCAGCTTGGTACAGGGAAACAATGAGCAGTTCTTC. The chain has TRBV5-1 and TRBJ2-1; tentatively, D is TRBD1 (6 bases). V lost 0 bases and J lost 5, with 9 bases in between. The CDR3 consists of 14 residues. Germline CDR1 reads SGHRS; CDR2 reads YFSETQ.

The chain joins TRBV12-3 or TRBV12-4 to TRBJ1-2; no clear D gene. V shed 6 bases and J shed 7 bases, with 9 bases lying between them. This CDR3 comprises 11 residues. The CDR3 spells CASSQTSGYTF. The CDR3 DNA follows: TGTGCCAGCAGCCAGACTAGTGGCTACACCTTC.

This clone was picked up one time. The CDR3 DNA reads TGTGCCAGCAGCTCATCTGGACAGGGGCACTACGAGCAGTACTTC. Its translation is CASSSSGQGHYEQYF. The V and J genes are TRBV7-3 and TRBJ2-7; 9 bases match TRBD1. The CDR3 sequence is 15 residues long. The germline V gene has CDR1 SGHTA and CDR2 FQGTGA. V lost 4 bases to trimming and J lost 3 bases; unmatched junction nucleotides: 7. Full variable domain (rest looked up from reference TRBV7-3 and TRBJ2-7): GAGVSQTPSNKVTEKGKYVELRCDPISGHTALYWYRQSLGQGPEFLIYFQGTGAADDSGLPNDRFFAVRPEGSVSTLKIQRTERGDSAVYLCASSSSGQGHYEQYFGPGTRLTVT.

V and J are TRBV5-1 and TRBJ2-7, with 11 bases matching TRBD1. From germline, CDR1 is SGHRS and CDR2 YFSETQ. After removal of 0 bases from V and 5 bases from J, the junction contained 13 bases not matched to a gene. CDR3 size: 18 residues. The CDR3 DNA is TGCGCCAGCAGCTTGGAAACCCGGGACAGGGGGAGTCGGAACGAGCAGTACTTC. It encodes CASSLETRDRGSRNEQYF.

The chain recombines TRBV5-4 with TRBJ2-3; weak D call: TRBD1 (6 bases). V was clipped by 4 bases and J by 3 bases, with 9 bases between them. The CDR3 runs to 13 residues. Germline-derived CDR1 and CDR2 are SGHNT and YYREEE (reference sequence). The CDR3 spells CASSPGATDTQYF. CDR3 nucleotides: TGTGCCAGCAGCCCAGGGGCGACAGATACGCAGTATTTT.

The rearrangement joins TRBV4-2 to TRBJ2-3; 8 positions agree with TRBD2. With V trimmed by 3 bases and J by 6 bases, 2 bases remained unmatched. Germline V gene sequence: CDR1 LGHNA, CDR2 YNFKEQ. The CDR3 contains 13 residues. Written as DNA, the CDR3 is TGTGCCAGCAGCCAGATAGCGGGGGATACGCAGTATTTT. Protein sequence: CASSQIAGDTQYF.

The V and J genes are TRBV29-1 and TRBJ2-5; possibly TRBD2 for D (6 bases). Trimming cost V 7 bases and J 12 bases, with 18 bases left between them. The CDR3 runs 11 residues. Looked up from germline, CDR1 is SQVTM and CDR2 is ANQGSEA. CDR3 DNA: TGCAGCGCAATCGGAGGGGCAGAAAAGTACTTC. The encoded protein is CSAIGGAEKYF.

The chain combines TRBV28 with TRBJ1-5; the D is unclear. CDR3 length: 16 amino acids. The V end was cut by 6 bases, the J end by 4 bases, with 19 bases between. Germline CDR1 and CDR2: MDHEN and SYDVKM. The CDR3 sequence: CASSVYAVRANQPQHF. CDR3 nucleotide sequence: TGTGCCAGCAGCGTTTATGCAGTACGGGCGAATCAGCCCCAGCATTTT.

This chain connects TRBV18 to TRBJ2-7; D might be TRBD1 (5 bases). This CDR3 has 13 residues. V was pared by 0 bases and J by 4 bases, with 7 bases between. The germline gives CDR1 KGHSH, CDR2 LQKENI. The CDR3 nucleotides are TGTGCCAGCTCACCACCGACAGTGTACGAGCAGTACTTC. Protein: CASSPPTVYEQYF.

The chain couples TRBV28 to TRBJ1-2; D might be TRBD1 (5 bases). V lost 6 bases, J lost 5 bases, and 16 bases lay in between. The V gene's germline CDR1 is MDHEN and CDR2 SYDVKM. This CDR3 comprises 14 residues. CDR3 nucleotide sequence: TGTGCCAGCAGGACGGGGCGCGTTCGTTATGGCTACACCTTC. It translates to CASRTGRVRYGYTF.

V gene TRBV27 combines with J gene TRBJ1-6, with D possibly being TRBD1 (5 bases). The germline CDR1 and CDR2 sequences are MNHEY and SMNVEV (reference sequence). The ends were cut back, 6 bases at V and 5 bases at J, with 11 bases in the middle. The CDR3 runs to 14 residues. Here the CDR3 DNA reads TGTGCCAGCAGCCGGGACGGAAATAATTCACCCCTCCACTTT. It codes for CASSRDGNNSPLHF.

The chain links TRBV5-1 to TRBJ2-1; tentatively, D is TRBD2 (6 bases). The CDR3 totals 16 residues. V gave up 2 bases and J gave up 0 bases, with 12 bases separating them. The germline CDR1 and CDR2 sequences are SGHRS and YFSETQ. The CDR3 sequence is CASSLSAGLSYNEQFF. CDR3 sequence (DNA): TGCGCCAGCAGCTTATCCGCGGGACTCTCCTACAATGAGCAGTTCTTC.

This clone came up once. The rearrangement links TRBV5-4 to TRBJ2-1; D perhaps matches TRBD1 (5 bases). CDR1 is SGHNT, CDR2 YYREEE, per germline (reference sequence). Trimming cost V 7 bases and J 2 bases, with 7 bases left between them. The CDR3 extends over 12 amino acids. The DNA of the CDR3 is TGTGCCAGCGCAGGGACCTACAATGAGCAGTTCTTC. It codes for CASAGTYNEQFF.

The CDR3 spells CATSDLQLGTGNTGELFF. DNA for the CDR3: TGTGCCACCAGTGATTTGCAACTGGGGACAGGGAACACCGGGGAGCTGTTTTTT. This chain uses TRBV24-1 with TRBJ2-2; 8 bases align to TRBD1. The CDR3 extends over 18 amino acids. Germline CDR1 KGHDR, CDR2 SFDVKD. V was clipped by 0 bases and J by 1 base; unmatched bases: 6.

Only a few counts were recorded for this clone. The chain links TRBV28 to TRBJ1-6, with D perhaps TRBD1 (5 bases). The length of the CDR3 is 19 residues. V gave up 6 bases and J gave up 0 bases, with 21 bases separating them. Germline assignment: CDR1 MDHEN and CDR2 SYDVKM. The CDR3 reads CASSTFPRGGSSYNSPLHF. CDR3 bases: TGTGCCAGCAGCACCTTTCCCCGGGGGGGAAGCTCCTATAATTCACCCCTCCACTTT.

This chain joins TRBV27 and TRBJ2-2; D possibly corresponds to TRBD2 (6 bases). Trimming shortened V by 8 bases and J by 1 base, and 14 bases separated the two germline ends. The CDR3 runs to 15 residues. Germline CDR1 is MNHEY and CDR2 is SMNVEV (reference sequence). For the CDR3, the DNA is TGTGCCAGCGGATGGCGGGGCCTGAACACCGGGGAGCTGTTTTTT. This gives the protein CASGWRGLNTGELFF.

The chain uses TRBV3-1 (or the pseudogene TRBV3-2) and TRBJ1-5; D call uncertain. Germline CDR1 is LGHDT and CDR2 is YNNKEL (reference sequence). V lost 4 bases to trimming and J lost 3 bases, with 7 bases between them. CDR3 length: 13 amino acids. Here the CDR3 reads CASSPSPNQPQHF. The CDR3 DNA reads as TGTGCCAGCAGCCCCTCTCCCAATCAGCCCCAGCATTTT.

This chain uses TRBV27 with TRBJ1-6; D might be TRBD1 (5 bases). Trimming left V 3 bases short and J 10 bases short, with 19 bases between. The germline gives CDR1 MNHEY, CDR2 SMNVEV (reference sequence). CDR3 length: 16 amino acids. For the CDR3, the DNA is TGTGCCAGCAGTTTTGCTAGTAGTGGGGGTAGGTCACCCCTCCACTTT. Protein sequence: CASSFASSGGRSPLHF.

The chain uses TRBV19 and TRBJ1-4; 7 nucleotides match TRBD1. The V gene's germline CDR1 is LNHDA and CDR2 SQIVND (reference sequence). The CDR3 is 14 amino acids. V lost 4 bases, J lost 8 bases, and 7 bases stayed unmatched. CDR3 sequence reads: CASSTDRDVEKLFF. Written as DNA, the CDR3 is TGTGCCAGTAGTACCGACAGGGATGTCGAAAAACTGTTTTTT.

The V and J genes are TRBV5-1 and TRBJ1-1; 12 bases align to TRBD1. V lost 4 bases, J lost 1 base, and 5 bases stayed unmatched. This CDR3 spans 16 amino acids. Germline values: CDR1 SGHRS, CDR2 YFSETQ. CDR3 coding DNA: TGCGCCAGCAGCCGGGACAGGGGGCTGGGGAACACTGAAGCTTTCTTT. Its translation is CASSRDRGLGNTEAFF.

This clone showed up just a few times. The chain has TRBV19 and TRBJ1-1; D not resolved. The V gene lost 1 base and the J gene lost 4 bases, with 10 bases spanning the gap. The CDR3 covers 14 residues. Germline V gene data show CDR1 as LNHDA and CDR2 as SQIVND (reference sequence). CDR3 DNA: TGTGCCAGTAGTATAGGTCGGGAGGCCACTGAAGCTTTCTTT. Encoded protein: CASSIGREATEAFF.

This clone was counted a single time. The chain carries TRBV6-5 and TRBJ2-1; no reliable D call. Between the trimmed V and J ends, which lost 6 bases and 1 base, there was a span of 13 bases. CDR1 and CDR2 (germline): MNHEY, SVGAGI. This CDR3 has 15 amino acids. CDR3 nucleotides: TGTGCCAGCAGGGCCCCCCAGGTATCCTACAATGAGCAGTTCTTC. Translated: CASRAPQVSYNEQFF.

In its sample, this clone was seen once. The rearrangement links TRBV7-2 to TRBJ1-5, with D uncertain. Trimming stripped 1 base from V and 2 bases from J, with 18 bases between. CDR3 size: 18 residues. Germline CDR1 SGHTA, CDR2 FQGNSA. In DNA form, the CDR3 reads TGTGCCAGCAGCTTAGTTTCAGCGAGCATGGGTGGCAATCAGCCCCAGCATTTT. Translated, it gives CASSLVSASMGGNQPQHF.

The chain recombines TRBV28 with TRBJ2-6; 8 bases agree with TRBD1. V shed 1 base and J 1 base; nucleotides not matched to a gene: 6. CDR1 and CDR2 (germline): MDHEN, SYDVKM. The CDR3 runs 18 residues. The chain's CDR3 is CASSLSGTGVSGANVLTF. The CDR3 bases are TGTGCCAGCAGTTTATCCGGGACAGGCGTATCTGGGGCCAACGTCCTGACTTTC.

This clone appeared once. The chain employs TRBV3-1 (or the pseudogene TRBV3-2) and TRBJ2-2; 9 bases map to TRBD2. Germline V lookup: CDR1 LGHDT, CDR2 YNNKEL (reference sequence). The J segment lost 9 bases and the V segment lost 0 bases, leaving 8 bases of the junction unmatched. This CDR3 has 16 amino acids. The CDR3 spells CASSQERGGFTRELFF. CDR3 DNA sequence: TGTGCCAGCAGCCAAGAGCGGGGGGGCTTCACTCGGGAGCTGTTTTTT.